This TCR beta chain emerged from a study of T cell repertoires in ileal Crohn's disease (dated by TCRdb to the late 2010s). Broadly, across the study: The median duration of disease was 7.9 years, and at the time of surgery about a third of patients were active smokers. Every patient underwent surgery because of a complication, which was stricturing disease in around 60% and penetrating disease in about 40%. Postoperative therapy was given to about half of the patients, with thiopurines administered to under 13 patients and anti-TNF agents administered to fewer than 20 patients. The TCR repertoire was analysed in fewer than 65 patients with Crohn's disease drawn from a prospective multicentre cohort. Running in parallel with the study was a multicentre cohort set up to find predictors of early endoscopic recurrence following ileocolonic resection. Endoscopic postoperative recurrence was defined as a Rutgeerts score above i0. A total of some 150 mucosal samples from roughly 57 patients were sequenced, collected from several sites on the surgical specimen and at postoperative endoscopy.

General findings and caveats noted by the study authors: Only a subgroup of patients, of unstated size, had their mucosal CD4 and CD8 T cells sorted and sequenced. Compared with CD4 T cells, sorted CD8 T cells contained more high-frequency clones, which suggests that the mucosal expansions were mostly CD8. A significantly higher proportion of clonal expansions was observed in active smokers at surgery than in non-smokers (approximately 28% vs 17%, p=0.02). Higher high-frequency clone percentages at surgery were associated with endoscopic recurrence; all patients with clonality above 26.8% (18/57) had recurrence.

This clone appeared a few times. The clone's antigen remains unknown. The input lacks base qualities; no much larger clone sits a single base away. Adults with ileal or ileocolonic Crohn's disease for whom ileocolonic resection was indicated were considered eligible. Whole ileal mucosal biopsies were kept frozen at -80 degrees C prior to DNA extraction. Genomic DNA was isolated from frozen whole biopsies using a TRizol-based method, and the DNA was quantified with a NanoDrop 2000 spectrophotometer. Roughly 500 nanograms of biopsy DNA per sample were submitted for commercial TCRB immunosequencing. CDR3 regions were amplified from genomic DNA by Adaptive Biotechnology using a two-step, amplification bias-controlled multiplex PCR. In the first PCR, primers covered every V and J gene segment, and in the second PCR, barcodes and Illumina adapters were added. An Illumina instrument was used to sequence the CDR3 libraries. As for the original processing: The analysis drew on both the pipelines supplied by the vendor and custom analysis of the raw data in R/Bioconductor running R version 3.3.0. Clonality, which ranges from 0 to 1, was calculated as the inverse of the normalised Shannon entropy across all productive clones. High-frequency clones were defined as the repertoire share of the top 100 clones, retaining only clones passing a 95% confidence test. Overlap between samples was measured with the Morisita-Horn index, while repertoire diversity was measured with the Simpson index. The clones in this table, taken by TCRdb from immuneACCESS, are in-frame only. Not every clone is retained; where verified, under half of the shortfall comes from an unresolved V gene, and the cause of the rest is unknown. V and J calls and clone size come straight from that table; D and trimming were deduced from the DNA. The sample contains just over 750 clones, roughly 71% of them found a single time. Around 13% of the sample goes to the ten largest clones.

The junction shows trimming of 3 bases on V and 6 bases on J, and the gene matches do not reach 0 bases of it. CDR1 and CDR2, looked up from the germline V gene, are SGDLS and YYNGEE. Measured from the cysteine to the phenylalanine, the CDR3 is 12 residues long. Only CDR3 DNA remains: 36 bases, in frame from the first base. The source of this sequence is an adult with Crohn's disease. This chain joins TRBV9 to TRBJ1-2; 9 bases in the junction line up with TRBD1. Specimen: ileal tissue. The CDR3 has the sequence CASSGTGDGYTF. The DNA is as follows: TGTGCCAGCAGCGGGACAGGGGATGGCTACACCTTC.